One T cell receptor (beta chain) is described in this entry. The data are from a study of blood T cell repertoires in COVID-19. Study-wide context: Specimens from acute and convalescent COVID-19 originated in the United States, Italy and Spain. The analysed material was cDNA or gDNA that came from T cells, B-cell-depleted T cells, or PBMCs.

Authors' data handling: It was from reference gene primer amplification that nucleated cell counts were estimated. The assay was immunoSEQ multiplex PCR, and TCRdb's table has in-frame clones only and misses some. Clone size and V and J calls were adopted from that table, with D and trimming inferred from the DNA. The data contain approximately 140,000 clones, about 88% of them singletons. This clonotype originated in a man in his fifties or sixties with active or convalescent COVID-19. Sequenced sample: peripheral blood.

CDR3 loop: CASSRDRDEPQHF. The CDR3 DNA reads as TGTGCCAGCAGTCGGGACAGGGATGAGCCCCAGCATTTT. The chain joins TRBV7-2 to TRBJ1-5; 9 bases match TRBD1. V gave up 6 bases and J gave up 8 bases; unmatched junction bases: 5. CDR3 length: 13 residues. Germline values: CDR1 SGHTA, CDR2 FQGNSA.